This TCR beta chain derives from a study of T cells expressing NK-cell markers. On this clonotype itself: Its target is not known.

The CDR3 totals 14 residues. Per germline, CDR1 MDHEN and CDR2 SYDVKM. Overall study findings and caveats: Dominant NKG2C+ clonotypes in five or six donors made up roughly 1.0-7.0% of CD8+ T cells.

Using the 5' RACE reads, TCRdb records one entry per CDR3 protein without DNA. This table lists some 150,000 distinct CDR3 sequences. The material sequenced was blood T cells: a sorted CD56 or NKG2C T cell subset, CD4+ or CD8+ T cells, or bulk PBMC T cells (not recorded which). This sequence originates from a woman in her fifties or sixties in good health. This chain joins TRBV28 and TRBJ1-5. CDR3 residues: CASSLSGDNQPQHF.